This TCR beta chain was found in a study of blood T cell repertoires in COVID-19. Germline V lookup: CDR1 SGHTS, CDR2 YDEGEE. Trimming took 6 bases from V and 6 from J; bases not matched to a gene: 8. The CDR3 extends over 15 amino acids. Per the original data handling: Scientists estimated how many nucleated cells there were by amplifying reference gene primers. Using immunoSEQ multiplex PCR, the repertoire was profiled, and TCRdb retains in-frame clones only, with some absent. Clone size and V and J calls were adopted from that table, with D and trimming inferred from the DNA. The sample lists about 110,000 clones; roughly 87% were seen once.

The sequencing input was peripheral blood. The source is a human donor in a cohort sampled during active COVID-19. The rearrangement joins TRBV5-8 to TRBJ2-3; 12 positions match TRBD2. CDR3 nucleotide sequence: TGTGCCAGCATAGGACTAGCGGGGAACCGGGATACGCAGTATTTT. Protein product: CASIGLAGNRDTQYF.